This entry lists 26 T cell receptor beta chains sequenced from one sample in a study of beta chain features in type 1 diabetes. The entirety of the isolated RNA underwent reverse transcription, so expressed TCRB transcripts were sequenced. Profiled with immunoSEQ multiplex PCR; TCRdb holds only in-frame clones, not every one. Here the sample spans 200,000 to 250,000 clones, approximately 10% being singletons. Sequencing used central memory CD4+ T cells from blood. The receptor set was obtained from a man in his late teens or twenties in good health.

This clone was observed a few times. The V gene is TRBV7-9, the J gene TRBJ2-7, with TRBD1 as a possible D gene (6 bases). CDR3 length: 14 amino acids. V was cut by 5 bases and J by 3 bases, with 14 bases left in between. Looked up from germline, CDR1 is SEHNR and CDR2 is FQNEAQ (reference sequence). CDR3 loop: CASSHQGRGYEQYF. CDR3 nucleotide sequence: TGTGCCAGCAGCCACCAGGGGAGAGGCTACGAGCAGTACTTC.

The sample holds a few counts of this clone. The gene calls are TRBV27 and TRBJ2-2, with 8 bases identical to TRBD1. Germline V gene data show CDR1 as MNHEY and CDR2 as SMNVEV (reference sequence). The V gene end was trimmed by 3 bases and the J gene end by 1 base; junction bases not matched to a gene: 4. CDR3 length: 16 residues. CDR3 DNA sequence: TGTGCCAGCAGTTTCTACGGGACAGGGAACACCGGGGAGCTGTTTTTT. Protein: CASSFYGTGNTGELFF.

This clone turned up a few times. The rearrangement links TRBV7-3 to TRBJ2-3; 7 bases match TRBD1. The CDR3 runs 16 residues. Germline V CDR1 and CDR2: SGHTA, FQGTGA. The V segment lost 0 bases and the J segment 1 base; nucleotides outside the gene matches: 4. The CDR3 is CASSLTRDSGTDTQYF. CDR3 coding DNA: TGTGCCAGCAGCTTAACCCGGGACAGTGGCACAGATACGCAGTATTTT. The full variable domain, completed using reference TRBV7-3 and TRBJ2-3, is GAGVSQTPSNKVTEKGKYVELRCDPISGHTALYWYRQSLGQGPEFLIYFQGTGAADDSGLPNDRFFAVRPEGSVSTLKIQRTERGDSAVYLCASSLTRDSGTDTQYFGPGTRLTVL.

The rearrangement uses TRBV25-1 and TRBJ2-3, with 7 bases matching TRBD1. The V segment lost 3 bases and the J segment 0 bases; nucleotides outside the gene matches: 6. CDR3 length: 16 amino acids. Per germline, CDR1 MGHDK and CDR2 SYGVNS. The CDR3 DNA reads as TGTGCCAGCAGTGAGTCGGGACAGACGAGCACAGATACGCAGTATTTT. Residues: CASSESGQTSTDTQYF.

This clone was counted only a few times. This rearrangement joins TRBV6-6 to TRBJ2-7; D might be TRBD2 (5 bases). V gave up 7 bases and J gave up 6 bases, with 16 bases separating them. The CDR3 totals 13 residues. The germline V gene encodes CDR1 MNHNY and CDR2 SVGAGI (reference sequence). This CDR3 is CASTREREGEQYF. The CDR3 coding sequence is TGTGCCAGCACCAGAGAGAGGGAAGGCGAGCAGTACTTC.

V gene TRBV5-1 combines with J gene TRBJ2-4, with TRBD1 matching over 9 bases. This CDR3 has 19 residues. The J segment lost 3 bases and the V segment lost 0 bases, leaving 13 bases of the junction unmatched. In germline, CDR1 is SGHRS, CDR2 YFSETQ. The chain's CDR3 is CASSLGLLGTGNIKNIQYF. CDR3 sequence (DNA): TGCGCCAGCAGCTTGGGCCTCCTCGGGACAGGGAATATCAAAAACATTCAGTACTTC.

The chain carries TRBV5-1 and TRBJ2-3, with 7 positions matching TRBD1. Germline V gives CDR1 SGHRS, CDR2 YFSETQ. V lost 0 bases and J lost 8; bases outside the gene matches: 12. The CDR3 runs to 16 residues. The CDR3 here is CASSLGDRVRQSTQYF. CDR3 nucleotides: TGCGCCAGCAGCTTGGGCGACAGGGTGCGTCAGTCTACGCAGTATTTT.

This clone was found a few times. The chain links TRBV30 to TRBJ1-5, with TRBD1 matching over 9 bases. The CDR3 extends over 15 amino acids. Germline CDR1 and CDR2: GTSNPN and SVGIG (reference sequence). V lost 1 base, J lost 2 bases, and 3 bases stayed unmatched. CDR3 in amino acids: CAWSGDRAGNQPQHF. CDR3 DNA sequence: TGTGCCTGGAGTGGGGACAGGGCAGGCAATCAGCCCCAGCATTTT.

The sample holds many counts of this clone. This sequence joins TRBV5-1 and TRBJ2-1; TRBD2 matches 8 bases. The CDR3 sequence is 16 residues long. Germline V gene data show CDR1 as SGHRS and CDR2 as YFSETQ. J lost 0 bases, V lost 2 bases, and 4 bases had no gene match. The CDR3 loop is CASSLLAESSYNEQFF. As DNA, the CDR3 is TGCGCCAGCAGCTTACTAGCGGAGAGCTCCTACAATGAGCAGTTCTTC.

In nucleotides, the CDR3 is TGCGCCAGCAGCCCTCTCACTAGCGGGAACGACAATGAGCAGTTCTTC. Translating it yields CASSPLTSGNDNEQFF. The chain carries TRBV4-1 and TRBJ2-1; 10 bases align to TRBD2. The CDR3 is 16 amino acids. The J segment lost 5 bases and the V segment lost 4 bases, leaving 8 bases of the junction unmatched. Germline-derived CDR1 and CDR2 are MGHRA and YSYEKL.

The chain employs TRBV6-1 and TRBJ2-5; 9 bases are a match to TRBD2. The J call may be wrong; the DNA end is better matched by TRBJ2-7. The germline V gene encodes CDR1 MNHNS and CDR2 SASEGT. The CDR3 covers 16 residues. The CDR3 loop is CASSAPLAGDVYEQYF. Written as DNA, the CDR3 is TGTGCCAGCAGTGCCCCCTTAGCGGGAGATGTATACGAGCAGTACTTC.

The chain joins TRBV18 to TRBJ1-2; D gene uncertain. The CDR3 extends over 15 amino acids. V was shortened by 3 bases and J by 0 bases, with 11 bases between the two germline ends. The germline V gene has CDR1 KGHSH and CDR2 LQKENI. The CDR3 loop is CASSPDGTANYGYTF. CDR3 nucleotides: TGTGCCAGCTCACCTGACGGAACCGCTAACTATGGCTACACCTTC.

The chain combines TRBV6-1 with TRBJ2-7, with 8 bases identical to TRBD2. CDR1 is MNHNS, CDR2 SASEGT, per germline. V lost 0 bases, J lost 2 bases, and 12 bases stayed unmatched. The CDR3 covers 18 residues. CDR3 sequence: CASSEAGSLAGNPYEQYF. The DNA for the CDR3 is TGTGCCAGCAGTGAAGCGGGATCATTAGCGGGAAACCCCTACGAGCAGTACTTC.

The CDR3 sequence: CASSQDWGLNYNEQFF. CDR3 coding DNA: TGCGCCAGCAGCCAAGATTGGGGACTGAACTACAATGAGCAGTTCTTC. This chain joins TRBV4-1 and TRBJ2-1; D may be TRBD2 (6 bases). The germline V gene encodes CDR1 MGHRA and CDR2 YSYEKL. The length of the CDR3 is 16 residues. Trimming removed 0 bases from V and 3 bases from J, with 12 bases in between.

The sample holds a few counts of this clone. The chain employs TRBV28 and TRBJ1-2; unclear D gene. Per germline, CDR1 MDHEN and CDR2 SYDVKM. This CDR3 region has 12 residues. The V end was cut by 1 base, the J end by 5 bases, with 5 bases between. The CDR3 reads CASSLSRYGYTF. The DNA of the CDR3 is TGTGCCAGCAGTTTATCCCGATATGGCTACACCTTC.

This clone was counted at least ten times. The gene calls are TRBV6-6 and TRBJ1-1; D is uncertain. V lost 5 bases, J lost 1 base, and 8 bases lay in between. The CDR3 totals 13 residues. In germline, CDR1 is MNHNY, CDR2 SVGAGI (reference sequence). CDR3 amino acids: CASSPQWNTEAFF. The CDR3 DNA follows: TGTGCCAGCAGTCCACAGTGGAACACTGAAGCTTTCTTT.

The J gene is TRBJ2-3, the V gene TRBV5-1, with unresolved D. V shed 1 base and J shed 2 bases, with 11 bases lying between them. The CDR3 sequence is 15 residues long. Germline values: CDR1 SGHRS, CDR2 YFSETQ. The CDR3 loop reads CASSLIPAATDTQYF. The DNA for the CDR3 is TGCGCCAGCAGCTTGATTCCCGCGGCCACAGATACGCAGTATTTT.

Details on this clone: A far larger clone is just one base off, so this is likely a read error. This chain uses TRBV5-1 with TRBJ2-1; D is perhaps TRBD1 (8 bases). The CDR3 sequence is 18 residues long. Germline CDR1 reads SGHRS; CDR2 reads YFSETQ. This chain's CDR3 is CASCLTWGGTGSYNEQFF. CDR3 in DNA: TGCGCCAGCTGCTTGACCTGGGGAGGGACAGGCTCCTACAATGAGCAGTTCTTC.

This clone has just a few counts. This chain links TRBV7-2 with TRBJ2-5; D may match TRBD1 or TRBD2 (5 bases each). CDR1 and CDR2 from the germline V gene are SGHTA and FQGNSA. The ends were cut back, 6 bases at V and 5 bases at J, with 16 bases in the middle. The CDR3 runs 14 residues. The CDR3 loop is CASSPGTRAETQYF. CDR3 nucleotide sequence: TGTGCCAGCAGTCCGGGGACCAGGGCCGAGACCCAGTACTTC.

This clone occurred many times. The rearrangement uses TRBV30 and TRBJ2-1, with TRBD2 matching over 11 bases. The CDR3 totals 17 residues. The germline CDR1 and CDR2 sequences are GTSNPN and SVGIG (reference sequence). V shed 4 bases and J 7 bases; nucleotides not matched to a gene: 15. For the CDR3, the DNA is TGTGCCTGGAATGGGGGTAGCGGGAGGGCCCCCGGAAATGAGCAGTTCTTC. Protein product: CAWNGGSGRAPGNEQFF.

This clone has only a few counts. Other DNA sequences in the same sample also yield this CDR3. The V and J genes are TRBV30 and TRBJ2-5; no definite D call. V was cut by 4 bases and J by 4 bases, with 7 bases left in between. Germline CDR1 is GTSNPN and CDR2 is SVGIG (reference sequence). The CDR3 length is 11 residues. DNA of the CDR3: TGTGCCTGGACGCTGGGAGAGACCCAGTACTTC. Encoded protein: CAWTLGETQYF.

This sequence joins TRBV11-2 and TRBJ2-1, with TRBD2 identical over 11 bases. Germline V gene lookup returns CDR1 SGHAT and CDR2 FQNNGV. The CDR3 extends over 18 amino acids. V lost 4 bases to trimming and J lost 8 bases; unmatched junction nucleotides: 16. CDR3 bases: TGTGCCAGCAGCTCCAGTACTAGCGGGAGTTTAAGTAGGTATGAGCAGTTCTTC. This gives the protein CASSSSTSGSLSRYEQFF. Variable domain in full (rest from reference TRBV11-2 and TRBJ2-1): EAGVAQSPRYKIIEKRQSVAFWCNPISGHATLYWYQQILGQGPKLLIQFQNNGVVDDSQLPKDRFSAERLKGVDSTLKIQPAKLEDSAVYLCASSSSTSGSLSRYEQFFGPGTRLTVL.

The chain couples TRBV29-1 to TRBJ1-1; D call uncertain. The germline V and J ends were trimmed by 3 bases and 5 bases, with 10 bases remaining between them. CDR1 is SQVTM, CDR2 ANQGSEA, per germline. The CDR3 is made up of 12 amino acids. The CDR3 coding sequence is TGCAGCGTTGATGTGGGGAGGACTGAAGCTTTCTTT. Translation gives CSVDVGRTEAFF.

There are a few counts of this clone. The V and J genes are TRBV19 and TRBJ1-4; D might be TRBD1 (6 bases). CDR3 length: 15 residues. Germline CDR1 reads LNHDA; CDR2 reads SQIVND (reference sequence). The V end lost 5 bases, the J end lost 8 bases, and 18 bases lay between the germline ends. The CDR3 nucleotides read TGTGCCAGTAGTTACCGGGACATTAAAGGCGAAAAACTGTTTTTT. It specifies CASSYRDIKGEKLFF.

This rearrangement joins TRBV2 to TRBJ1-2; 11 nucleotides match TRBD1. V lost 6 bases to trimming and J lost 8 bases; unmatched junction nucleotides: 5. CDR1 and CDR2 from the germline V gene are SNHLY and FYNNEI. The length of the CDR3 is 13 residues. The CDR3 protein is CASSPDRGQGYTF. The CDR3 nucleotides are TGTGCCAGCAGCCCGGACAGGGGGCAAGGCTACACCTTC.

The J gene is TRBJ2-1, the V gene TRBV29-1, with D possibly being TRBD2 (5 bases). Germline V gene sequence: CDR1 SQVTM, CDR2 ANQGSEA. The CDR3 is made up of 16 amino acids. Trimming took 0 bases from V and 0 from J, leaving 12 bases between them. The CDR3 reads CSVEDSTGSSYNEQFF. The CDR3, as DNA: TGCAGCGTTGAAGATTCTACGGGAAGCTCCTACAATGAGCAGTTCTTC.